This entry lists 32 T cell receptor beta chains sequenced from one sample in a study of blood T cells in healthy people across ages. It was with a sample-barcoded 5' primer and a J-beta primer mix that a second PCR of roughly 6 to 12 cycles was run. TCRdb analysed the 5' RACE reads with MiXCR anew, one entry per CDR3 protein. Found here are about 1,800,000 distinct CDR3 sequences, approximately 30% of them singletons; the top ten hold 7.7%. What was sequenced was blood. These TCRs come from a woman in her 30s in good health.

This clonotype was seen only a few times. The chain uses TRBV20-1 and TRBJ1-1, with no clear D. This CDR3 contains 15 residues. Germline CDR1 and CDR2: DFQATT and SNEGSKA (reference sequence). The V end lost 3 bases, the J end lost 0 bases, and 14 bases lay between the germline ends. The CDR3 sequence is CSASNRAGLNTEAFF. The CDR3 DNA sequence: TGCAGTGCTAGTAATAGGGCAGGTTTGAACACTGAAGCTTTCTTT.

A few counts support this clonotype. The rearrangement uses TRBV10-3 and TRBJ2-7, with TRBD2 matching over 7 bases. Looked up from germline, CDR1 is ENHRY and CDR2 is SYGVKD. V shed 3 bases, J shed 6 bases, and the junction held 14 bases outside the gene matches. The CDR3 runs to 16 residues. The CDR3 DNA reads TGTGCCATCAGTGATGGGGGGGAGGGCCTGTTCGGCGAGCAGTACTTC. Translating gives CAISDGGEGLFGEQYF.

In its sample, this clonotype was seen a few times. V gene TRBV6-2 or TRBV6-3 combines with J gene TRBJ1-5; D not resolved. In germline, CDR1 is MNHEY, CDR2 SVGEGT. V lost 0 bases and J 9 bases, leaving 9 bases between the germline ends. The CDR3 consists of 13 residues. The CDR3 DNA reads TGTGCCAGCAGTTACTCGGGAGGGTTGCCCCAGCATTTT. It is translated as CASSYSGGLPQHF.

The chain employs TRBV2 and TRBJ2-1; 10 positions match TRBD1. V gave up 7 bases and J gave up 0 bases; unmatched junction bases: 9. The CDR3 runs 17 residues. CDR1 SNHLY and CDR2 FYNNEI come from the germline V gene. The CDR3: CASKPVRTGGSYNEQFF. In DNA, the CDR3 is TGTGCCAGCAAGCCAGTGAGGACAGGGGGCTCCTACAATGAGCAGTTCTTC.

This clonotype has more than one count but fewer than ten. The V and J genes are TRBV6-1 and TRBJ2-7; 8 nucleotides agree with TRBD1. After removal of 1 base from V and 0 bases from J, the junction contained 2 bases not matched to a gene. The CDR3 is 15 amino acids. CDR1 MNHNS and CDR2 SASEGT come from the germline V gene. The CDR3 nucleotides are TGTGCCAGCAGTGAAGGCACAGGGGGCTCCTACGAGCAGTACTTC. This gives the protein CASSEGTGGSYEQYF.

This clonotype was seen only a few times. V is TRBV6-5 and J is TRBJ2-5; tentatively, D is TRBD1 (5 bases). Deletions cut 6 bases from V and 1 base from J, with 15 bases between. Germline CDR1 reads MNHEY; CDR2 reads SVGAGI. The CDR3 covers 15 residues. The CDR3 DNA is TGTGCCAGCAGCACAGGCTTTGAGTCCCAAGAGACCCAGTACTTC. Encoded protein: CASSTGFESQETQYF.

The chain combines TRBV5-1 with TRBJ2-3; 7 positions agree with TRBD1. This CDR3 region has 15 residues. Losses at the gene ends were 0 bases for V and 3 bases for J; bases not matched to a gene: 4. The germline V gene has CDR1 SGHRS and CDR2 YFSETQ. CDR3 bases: TGCGCCAGCAGCTTGGACAGGGGAGTAACAGATACGCAGTATTTT. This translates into CASSLDRGVTDTQYF. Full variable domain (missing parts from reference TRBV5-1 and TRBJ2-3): KAGVTQTPRYLIKTRGQQVTLSCSPISGHRSVSWYQQTPGQGLQFLFEYFSETQRNKGNFPGRFSGRQFSNSRSEMNVSTLELGDSALYLCASSLDRGVTDTQYFGPGTRLTVL.

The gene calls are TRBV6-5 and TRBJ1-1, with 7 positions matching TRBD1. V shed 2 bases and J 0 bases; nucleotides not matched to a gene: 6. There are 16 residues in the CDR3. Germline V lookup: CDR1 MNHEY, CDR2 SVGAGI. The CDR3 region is CASSYEGARVNTEAFF. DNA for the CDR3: TGTGCCAGCAGTTACGAGGGGGCCAGAGTGAACACTGAAGCTTTCTTT.

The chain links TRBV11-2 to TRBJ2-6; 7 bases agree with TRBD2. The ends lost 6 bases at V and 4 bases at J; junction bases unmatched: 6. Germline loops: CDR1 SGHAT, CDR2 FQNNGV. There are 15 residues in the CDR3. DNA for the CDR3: TGTGCCAGCAGTCCTGGGAGGGTAGGGGCCAACGTCCTGACTTTC. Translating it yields CASSPGRVGANVLTF.

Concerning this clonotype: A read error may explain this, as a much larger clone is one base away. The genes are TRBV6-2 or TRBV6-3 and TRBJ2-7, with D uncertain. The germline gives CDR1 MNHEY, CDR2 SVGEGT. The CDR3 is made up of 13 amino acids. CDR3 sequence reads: CASTSTAPYERYF. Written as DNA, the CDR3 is TGTGCCAGCACATCCACAGCACCCTACGAGCGGTACTTC.

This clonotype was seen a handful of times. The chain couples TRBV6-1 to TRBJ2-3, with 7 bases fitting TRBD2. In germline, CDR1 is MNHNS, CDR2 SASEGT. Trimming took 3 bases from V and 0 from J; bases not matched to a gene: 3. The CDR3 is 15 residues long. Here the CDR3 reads CASSEGGGSTDTQYF. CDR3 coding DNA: TGTGCCAGCAGTGAGGGCGGGGGTAGCACAGATACGCAGTATTTT.

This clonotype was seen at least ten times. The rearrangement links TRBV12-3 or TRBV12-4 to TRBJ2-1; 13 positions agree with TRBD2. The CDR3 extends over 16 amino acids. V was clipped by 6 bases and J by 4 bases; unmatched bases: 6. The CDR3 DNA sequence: TGTGCCAGCAGGGGACTAGCGGGATTTGGGTACAATGAGCAGTTCTTC. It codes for CASRGLAGFGYNEQFF.

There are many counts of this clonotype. In nucleotides, the CDR3 is TGTGCCAGCAGCTTTATGAGCACCGGGGAGCTGTTTTTT. It codes for CASSFMSTGELFF. The rearrangement joins TRBV5-5 to TRBJ2-2; D is undetermined. The germline V gene has CDR1 SGHKS and CDR2 YYEKEE (reference sequence). V was shortened by 2 bases and J by 4 bases, with 6 bases between the two germline ends. The CDR3 runs 13 residues.

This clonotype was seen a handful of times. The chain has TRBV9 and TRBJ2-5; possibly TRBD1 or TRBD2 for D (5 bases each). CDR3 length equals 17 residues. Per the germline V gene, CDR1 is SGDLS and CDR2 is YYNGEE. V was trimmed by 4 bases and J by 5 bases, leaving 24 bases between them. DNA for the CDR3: TGTGCCAGCAGCCCGAGACCGGGGCCATCCCTCAGCGAGACCCAGTACTTC. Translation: CASSPRPGPSLSETQYF.

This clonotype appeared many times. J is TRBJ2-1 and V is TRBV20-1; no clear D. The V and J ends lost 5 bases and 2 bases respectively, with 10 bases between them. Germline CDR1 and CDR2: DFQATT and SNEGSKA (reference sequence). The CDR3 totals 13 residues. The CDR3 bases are TGCAGTGCTCCCGTTACAGCCTACAATGAGCAGTTCTTC. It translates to CSAPVTAYNEQFF.

CDR3 nucleotides: TGCAGCGTGATGACGGCGAATGGCTACACCTTC. It encodes CSVMTANGYTF. The rearrangement joins TRBV29-1 to TRBJ1-2, with D unresolved. Trimming took 6 bases from V and 6 from J, leaving 11 bases between them. The CDR3 extends over 11 amino acids. Germline lookup yields CDR1 SQVTM and CDR2 ANQGSEA.

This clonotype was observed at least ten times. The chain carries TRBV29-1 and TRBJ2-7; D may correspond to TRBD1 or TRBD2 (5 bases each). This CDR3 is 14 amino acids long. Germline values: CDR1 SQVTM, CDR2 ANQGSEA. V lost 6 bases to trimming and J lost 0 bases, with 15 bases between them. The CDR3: CSVTRDVSSYEQYF. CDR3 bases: TGCAGCGTGACCCGGGACGTGAGCTCCTACGAGCAGTACTTC.

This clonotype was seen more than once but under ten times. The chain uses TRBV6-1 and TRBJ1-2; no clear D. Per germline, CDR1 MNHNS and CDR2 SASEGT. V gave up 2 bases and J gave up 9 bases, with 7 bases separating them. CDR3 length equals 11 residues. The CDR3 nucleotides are TGTGCCAGCAGTGAAAACCTCCGCTACACCTTC. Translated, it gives CASSENLRYTF.

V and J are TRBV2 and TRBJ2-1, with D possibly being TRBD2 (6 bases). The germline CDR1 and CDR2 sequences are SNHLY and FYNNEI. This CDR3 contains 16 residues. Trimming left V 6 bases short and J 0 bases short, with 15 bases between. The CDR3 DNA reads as TGTGCCAGCAGATCGCCTGCGGGGAGCTCCTACAATGAGCAGTTCTTC. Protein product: CASRSPAGSSYNEQFF.

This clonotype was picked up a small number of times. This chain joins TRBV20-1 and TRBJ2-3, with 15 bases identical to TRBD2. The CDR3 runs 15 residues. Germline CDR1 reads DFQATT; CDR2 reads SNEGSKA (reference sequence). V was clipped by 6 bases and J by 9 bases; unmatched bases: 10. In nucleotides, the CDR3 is TGCAGTGCAGGGAGGACTAGCGGGGGGGCCAGGACGCAGTATTTT. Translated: CSAGRTSGGARTQYF.

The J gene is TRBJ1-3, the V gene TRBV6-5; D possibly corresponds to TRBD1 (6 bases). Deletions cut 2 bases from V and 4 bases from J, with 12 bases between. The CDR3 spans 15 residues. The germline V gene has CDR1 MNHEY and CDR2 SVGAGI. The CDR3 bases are TGTGCCAGCAGTTACGTCGGGGGCGGAGGAAACACCATATATTTT. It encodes CASSYVGGGGNTIYF.

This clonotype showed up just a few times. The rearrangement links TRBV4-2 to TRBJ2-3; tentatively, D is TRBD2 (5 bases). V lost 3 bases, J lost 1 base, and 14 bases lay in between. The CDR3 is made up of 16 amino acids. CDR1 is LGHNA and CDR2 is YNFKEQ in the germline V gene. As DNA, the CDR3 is TGTGCCAGCAGCCAGCGGCAAGCGCGGGGCACAGATACGCAGTATTTT. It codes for CASSQRQARGTDTQYF.

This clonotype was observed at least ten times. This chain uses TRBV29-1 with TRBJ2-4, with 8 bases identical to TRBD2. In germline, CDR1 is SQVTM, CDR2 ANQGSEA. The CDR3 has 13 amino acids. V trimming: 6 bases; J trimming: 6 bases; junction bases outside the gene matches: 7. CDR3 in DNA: TGCAGCGTCACGACTAGCGAGCGAAACATTCAGTACTTC. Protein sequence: CSVTTSERNIQYF.

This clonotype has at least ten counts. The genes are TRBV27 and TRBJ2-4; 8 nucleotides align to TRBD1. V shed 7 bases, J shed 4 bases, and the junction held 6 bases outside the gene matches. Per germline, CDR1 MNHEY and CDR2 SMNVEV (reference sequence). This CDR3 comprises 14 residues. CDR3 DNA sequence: TGTGCCAGCACCGCACAGGGGGAGAAAAACATTCAGTACTTC. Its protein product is CASTAQGEKNIQYF.

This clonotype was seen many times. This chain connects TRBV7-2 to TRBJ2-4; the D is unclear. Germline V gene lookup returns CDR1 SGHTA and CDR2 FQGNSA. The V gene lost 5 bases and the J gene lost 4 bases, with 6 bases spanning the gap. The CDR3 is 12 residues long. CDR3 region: CASSPEKNIQYF. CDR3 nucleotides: TGTGCCAGCAGCCCCGAGAAAAACATTCAGTACTTC.

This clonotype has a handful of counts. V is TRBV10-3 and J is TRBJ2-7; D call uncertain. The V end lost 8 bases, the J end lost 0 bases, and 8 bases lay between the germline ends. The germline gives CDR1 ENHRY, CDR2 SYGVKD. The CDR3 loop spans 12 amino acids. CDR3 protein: CAIAQSSYEQYF. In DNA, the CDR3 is TGTGCCATCGCACAAAGCTCCTACGAGCAGTACTTC.

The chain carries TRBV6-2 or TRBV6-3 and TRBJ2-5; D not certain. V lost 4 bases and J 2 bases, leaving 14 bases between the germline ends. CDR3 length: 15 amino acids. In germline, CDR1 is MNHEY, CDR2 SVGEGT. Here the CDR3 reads CASSLFGRGQETQYF. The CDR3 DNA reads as TGTGCCAGCAGTTTATTTGGACGCGGTCAAGAGACCCAGTACTTC.

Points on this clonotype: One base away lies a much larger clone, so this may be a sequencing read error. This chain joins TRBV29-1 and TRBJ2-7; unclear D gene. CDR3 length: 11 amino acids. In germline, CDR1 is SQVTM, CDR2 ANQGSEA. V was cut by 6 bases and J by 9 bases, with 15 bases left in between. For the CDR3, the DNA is TGCAGCGTGAAGGGCAATGCCGTGCAGTACTTC. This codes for CSVKGNAVQYF.

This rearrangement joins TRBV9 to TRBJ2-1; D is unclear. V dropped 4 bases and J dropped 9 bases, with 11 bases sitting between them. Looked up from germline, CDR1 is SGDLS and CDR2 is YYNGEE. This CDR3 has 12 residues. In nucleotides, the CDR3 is TGTGCCAGCAGCTCTGGACGGAGTGAGCAGTTCTTC. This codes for CASSSGRSEQFF.

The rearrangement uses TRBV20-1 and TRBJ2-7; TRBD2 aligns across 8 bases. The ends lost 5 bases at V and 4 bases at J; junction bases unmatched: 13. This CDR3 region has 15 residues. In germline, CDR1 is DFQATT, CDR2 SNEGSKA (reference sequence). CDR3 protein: CSAAPPGLDLYEQYF. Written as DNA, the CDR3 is TGCAGTGCTGCTCCACCGGGACTAGATTTATACGAGCAGTACTTC.

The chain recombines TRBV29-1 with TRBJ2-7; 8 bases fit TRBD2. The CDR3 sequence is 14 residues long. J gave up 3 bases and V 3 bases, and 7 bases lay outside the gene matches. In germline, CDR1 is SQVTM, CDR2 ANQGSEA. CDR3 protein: CSVDGLAGFYEQYF. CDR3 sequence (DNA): TGCAGCGTTGACGGTCTAGCGGGTTTCTACGAGCAGTACTTC.

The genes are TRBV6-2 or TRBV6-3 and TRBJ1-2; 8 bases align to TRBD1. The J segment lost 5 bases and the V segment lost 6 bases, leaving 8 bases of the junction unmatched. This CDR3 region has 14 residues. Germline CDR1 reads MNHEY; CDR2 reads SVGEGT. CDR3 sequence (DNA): TGTGCCAGCAGCCCAGCCGGACAGGGTTATGGCTACACCTTC. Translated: CASSPAGQGYGYTF.